This record covers a single TCR beta chain. Its target is unknown. Germline V lookup: CDR1 MNHNY, CDR2 SVGAGI (reference sequence). The V and J ends lost 10 bases and 8 bases respectively, with 20 bases between them. CDR3 size: 13 residues. The entry originates in a study of brain T cells in children with intractable seizures. Overall study results and limits: Absence of clones before surgery may stem from lower sequencing depth. Only CDR3 sequence similarity suggested viral specificity, without known HCMV serostatus.

Profiled with immunoSEQ multiplex PCR; TCRdb holds only in-frame clones, not every one. This sample yields about 340,000 clones, of which nearly 95% are seen a single time; 5% to 7% belongs to the top ten. Noted time point: blood from clinic visit 5 months post-surgery; TSC patient then seizure free. The sequenced cases were selected for having the highest brain T cell transcript signatures. Before surgery, patients took at least one anti-epileptic drug. The source was peripheral blood, collected roughly 5 months after surgery. The sequence was obtained from a boy younger than two with tuberous sclerosis and intractable seizures. The rearrangement links TRBV6-6 to TRBJ1-2; D might be TRBD1 (6 bases). The CDR3 here is CAIQAGVQPGYTF. The CDR3 DNA is TGTGCCATTCAAGCAGGGGTCCAACCAGGCTACACCTTC.